This T cell receptor beta chain was identified during a study of blood T cell repertoires in COVID-19. About the study: T cells, B-cell-depleted T cells, or PBMCs supplied cDNA or gDNA.

This clone was counted a single time. Profiling relied on immunoSEQ multiplex PCR, and the TCRdb table lists in-frame clones only, not all of them. Among roughly 310,000 clones listed, over 75% were seen once. V lost 0 bases to trimming and J lost 10 bases; unmatched junction nucleotides: 8. CDR1 is MGHRA and CDR2 is YSYEKL in the germline V gene. The CDR3 contains 16 residues. The V call is TRBV4-1, the J call TRBJ2-5, with 13 bases lining up with TRBD2. Sequencing was done on a sample of peripheral blood. This TCR was sampled from a woman between 45 and 65 years old with active or convalescent COVID-19. This CDR3 reads CASSQEEWTSGSSQYF. The DNA of the CDR3 is TGCGCCAGCAGCCAAGAGGAGTGGACTAGCGGGAGTAGCCAGTACTTC.